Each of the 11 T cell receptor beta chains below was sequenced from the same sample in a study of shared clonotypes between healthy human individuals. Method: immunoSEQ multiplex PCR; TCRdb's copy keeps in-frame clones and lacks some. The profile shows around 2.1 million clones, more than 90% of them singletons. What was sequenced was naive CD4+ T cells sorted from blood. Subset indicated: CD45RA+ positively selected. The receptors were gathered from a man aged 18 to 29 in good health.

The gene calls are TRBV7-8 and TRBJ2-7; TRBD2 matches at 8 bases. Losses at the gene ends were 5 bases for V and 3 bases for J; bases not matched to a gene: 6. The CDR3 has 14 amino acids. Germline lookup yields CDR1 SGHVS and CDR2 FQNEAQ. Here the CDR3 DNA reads TGTGCCAGCAGCCATGGGACTAGTAACTACGAGCAGTACTTC. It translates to CASSHGTSNYEQYF.

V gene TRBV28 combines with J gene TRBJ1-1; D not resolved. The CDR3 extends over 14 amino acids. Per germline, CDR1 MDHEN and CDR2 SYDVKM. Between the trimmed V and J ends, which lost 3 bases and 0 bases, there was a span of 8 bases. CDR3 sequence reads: CASSLGVMNTEAFF. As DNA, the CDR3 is TGTGCCAGCAGTTTGGGAGTCATGAACACTGAAGCTTTCTTT.

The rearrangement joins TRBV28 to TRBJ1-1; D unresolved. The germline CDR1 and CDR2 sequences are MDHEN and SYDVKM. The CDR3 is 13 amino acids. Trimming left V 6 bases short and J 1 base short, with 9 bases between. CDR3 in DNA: TGTGCCAGCAGCCCGCAACGGAACACTGAAGCTTTCTTT. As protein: CASSPQRNTEAFF.

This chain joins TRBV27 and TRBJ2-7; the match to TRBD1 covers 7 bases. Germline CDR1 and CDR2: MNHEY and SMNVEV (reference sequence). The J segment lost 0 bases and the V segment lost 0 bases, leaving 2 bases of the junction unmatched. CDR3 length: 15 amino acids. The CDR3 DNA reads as TGTGCCAGCAGTTTATCGTGGGACAGCTCCTACGAGCAGTACTTC. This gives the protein CASSLSWDSSYEQYF.

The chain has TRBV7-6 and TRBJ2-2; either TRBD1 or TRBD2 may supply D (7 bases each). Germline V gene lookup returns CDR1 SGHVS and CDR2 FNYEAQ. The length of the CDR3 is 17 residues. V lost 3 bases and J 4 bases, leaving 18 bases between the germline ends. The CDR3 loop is CASSLRGGQTFTGELFF. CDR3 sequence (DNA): TGTGCCAGCAGCTTGCGCGGGGGACAGACATTCACCGGGGAGCTGTTTTTT.

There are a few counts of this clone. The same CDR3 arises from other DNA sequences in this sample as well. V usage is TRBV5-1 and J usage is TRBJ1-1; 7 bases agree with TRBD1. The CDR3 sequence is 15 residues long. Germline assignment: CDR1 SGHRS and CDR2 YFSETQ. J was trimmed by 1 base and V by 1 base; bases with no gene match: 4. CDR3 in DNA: TGCGCCAGCAGCTTGTCCGGGACAGAGAACACTGAAGCTTTCTTT. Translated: CASSLSGTENTEAFF.

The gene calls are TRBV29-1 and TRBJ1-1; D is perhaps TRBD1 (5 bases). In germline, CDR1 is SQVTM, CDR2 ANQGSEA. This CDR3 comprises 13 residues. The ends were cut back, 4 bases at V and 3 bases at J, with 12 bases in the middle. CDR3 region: CSVGGLLDTEAFF. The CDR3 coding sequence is TGCAGCGTTGGGGGCCTTTTAGACACTGAAGCTTTCTTT.

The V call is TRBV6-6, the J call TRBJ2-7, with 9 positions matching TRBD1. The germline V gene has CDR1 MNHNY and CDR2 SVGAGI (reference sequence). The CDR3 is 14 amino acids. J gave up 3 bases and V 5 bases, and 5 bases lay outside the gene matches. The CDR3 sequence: CASSRGQGGYEQYF. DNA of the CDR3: TGTGCCAGCAGTAGGGGACAGGGAGGCTACGAGCAGTACTTC.

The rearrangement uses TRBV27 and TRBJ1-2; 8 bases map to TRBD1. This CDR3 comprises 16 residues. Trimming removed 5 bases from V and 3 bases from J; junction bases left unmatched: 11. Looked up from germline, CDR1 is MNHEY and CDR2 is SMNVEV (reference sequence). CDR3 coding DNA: TGTGCCAGCAGTCCACCCCCAACAGGGGGGGACTATGGCTACACCTTC. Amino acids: CASSPPPTGGDYGYTF.

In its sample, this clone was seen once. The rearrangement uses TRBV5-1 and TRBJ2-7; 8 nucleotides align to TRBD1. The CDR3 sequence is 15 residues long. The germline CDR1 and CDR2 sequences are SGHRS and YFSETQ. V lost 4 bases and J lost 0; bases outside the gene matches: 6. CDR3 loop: CASSAGTGVSYEQYF. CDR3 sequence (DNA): TGCGCCAGCAGCGCCGGGACAGGCGTCTCCTACGAGCAGTACTTC.

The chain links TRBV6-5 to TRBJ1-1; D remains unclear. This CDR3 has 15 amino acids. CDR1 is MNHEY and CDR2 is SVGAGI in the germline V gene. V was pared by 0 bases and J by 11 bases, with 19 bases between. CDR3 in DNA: TGTGCCAGCAGTTACTCGGTCAGCGTGCTTGGAGAGGCTTTCTTT. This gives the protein CASSYSVSVLGEAFF.